One sample yielded the 10 T cell receptor beta chains listed below, sequenced in a study of CD8+ T cells in alopecia areata. Once RNA had been extracted, it was reverse transcribed into cDNA to act as the sequencing template. Some clones are missing from TCRdb's copy, which holds only in-frame ones; the method was immunoSEQ multiplex PCR. The sample records around 130,000 clones, approximately 58% being singletons. Material: CD4+ T cells sorted from blood, obtained at week 0. The receptors come from a human donor with alopecia areata.

V is TRBV30 and J is TRBJ2-1; 15 nucleotides match TRBD2. Trimming at V came to 5 bases and at J to 7 bases, leaving 6 bases not matched to a gene. CDR1 is GTSNPN, CDR2 SVGIG, per germline (reference sequence). This CDR3 is built from 15 residues. CDR3 DNA: TGTGCCTGGGGGCTTGGACTAGCGGGAGGGAATGAGCAGTTCTTC. Residues: CAWGLGLAGGNEQFF.

This clone was seen more than once but under ten times. The chain joins TRBV4-2 to TRBJ2-7, with 7 positions matching TRBD1. CDR3 length: 14 residues. CDR1 is LGHNA and CDR2 is YNFKEQ in the germline V gene. V was clipped by 5 bases and J by 3 bases; unmatched bases: 7. The CDR3 sequence is CASSKTGTLYEQYF. The CDR3 DNA reads TGTGCCAGCAGCAAGACAGGGACACTCTACGAGCAGTACTTC.

CDR3 nucleotide sequence: TGTGCCAGCAGTGAAGCCCCTGGCGGGGTCCGGAGTTCACCCCTCCACTTT. Amino acids: CASSEAPGGVRSSPLHF. The chain uses TRBV6-1 and TRBJ1-6; unclear D gene. Germline V gene sequence: CDR1 MNHNS, CDR2 SASEGT. V lost 0 bases, J lost 9 bases, and 18 bases lay in between. The CDR3 is made up of 17 amino acids.

Here the CDR3 reads CASSLTGTAQETQYF. For the CDR3, the DNA is TGTGCCAGCAGCTTGACCGGGACAGCACAAGAGACCCAGTACTTC. The gene calls are TRBV5-4 and TRBJ2-5, with 7 positions matching TRBD1. CDR1 and CDR2 (germline): SGHNT, YYREEE (reference sequence). This CDR3 is 15 amino acids long. Losses at the gene ends were 1 base for V and 2 bases for J; bases not matched to a gene: 5.

V gene TRBV7-2 combines with J gene TRBJ2-7, with 8 bases matching TRBD2. CDR1 and CDR2 from the germline V gene are SGHTA and FQGNSA. This CDR3 contains 15 residues. J gave up 6 bases and V 2 bases, and 9 bases lay outside the gene matches. The CDR3 DNA is TGTGCCAGCAGCTTATTTTCCGGGAGGGAGCTCGAGCAGTACTTC. Translation: CASSLFSGRELEQYF.

This clone was found a few times. CDR3 coding DNA: TGTGCCAGCAGCTTACGGGAGGGCCAAGAGACCCAGTACTTC. Translation: CASSLREGQETQYF. This chain connects TRBV7-2 to TRBJ2-5; TRBD2 matches at 8 bases. The CDR3 has 14 residues. V shed 2 bases, J shed 1 base, and the junction held 0 bases outside the gene matches. Germline CDR1 is SGHTA and CDR2 is FQGNSA.

V usage is TRBV6-1 and J usage is TRBJ2-5; D gene ambiguous. Between the trimmed V and J ends, which lost 10 bases and 6 bases, there was a span of 12 bases. The germline gives CDR1 MNHNS, CDR2 SASEGT. There are 11 residues in the CDR3. Written as DNA, the CDR3 is TGTGCCACTAACTCTTGGCAGACCCAGTACTTC. This gives the protein CATNSWQTQYF.

The V call is TRBV5-1, the J call TRBJ2-5; D possibly corresponds to TRBD1 (5 bases). Germline V gives CDR1 SGHRS, CDR2 YFSETQ. The length of the CDR3 is 14 residues. V lost 0 bases to trimming and J lost 5 bases, with 11 bases between them. In DNA form, the CDR3 reads TGCGCCAGCAGCTTGGGGAGCCCAGGGGAGACCCAGTACTTC. As protein: CASSLGSPGETQYF.

This chain joins TRBV7-6 and TRBJ2-6; D possibly corresponds to TRBD1 (5 bases). Germline CDR1 is SGHVS and CDR2 is FNYEAQ. V lost 2 bases, J lost 0 bases, and 11 bases lay in between. This CDR3 comprises 17 residues. CDR3 loop: CASSLQRQFSGANVLTF. The CDR3 coding sequence is TGTGCCAGCAGCTTACAAAGACAGTTCTCTGGGGCCAACGTCCTGACTTTC.

At least ten counts were recorded for this clone. The V gene is TRBV2, the J gene TRBJ2-5; 8 bases are a match to TRBD1. Looked up from germline, CDR1 is SNHLY and CDR2 is FYNNEI. The length of the CDR3 is 15 residues. V lost 3 bases to trimming and J lost 4 bases; unmatched junction nucleotides: 7. CDR3 loop: CASSDILTGVETQYF. CDR3 in DNA: TGTGCCAGCAGTGATATTTTGACAGGGGTAGAGACCCAGTACTTC.